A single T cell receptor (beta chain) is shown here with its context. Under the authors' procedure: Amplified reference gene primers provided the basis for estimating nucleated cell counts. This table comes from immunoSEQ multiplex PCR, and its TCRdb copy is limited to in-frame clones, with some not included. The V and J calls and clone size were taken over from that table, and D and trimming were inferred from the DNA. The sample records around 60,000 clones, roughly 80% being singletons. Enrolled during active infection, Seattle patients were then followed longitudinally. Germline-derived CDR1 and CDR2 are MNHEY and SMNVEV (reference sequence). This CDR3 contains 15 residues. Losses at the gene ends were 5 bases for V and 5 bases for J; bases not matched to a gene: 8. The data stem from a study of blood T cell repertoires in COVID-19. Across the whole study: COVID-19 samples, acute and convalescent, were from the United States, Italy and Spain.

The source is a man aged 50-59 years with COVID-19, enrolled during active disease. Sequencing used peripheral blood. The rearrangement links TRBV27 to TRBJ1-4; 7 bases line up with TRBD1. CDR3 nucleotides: TGTGCCAGCAGTGGCAGGGGGTCGGGAAATGAAAAACTGTTTTTT. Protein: CASSGRGSGNEKLFF. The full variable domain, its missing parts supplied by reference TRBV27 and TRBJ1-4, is EAQVTQNPRYLITVTGKKLTVTCSQNMNHEYMSWYRQDPGLGLRQIYYSMNVEVTDKGDVPEGYKVSRKEKRNFPLILESPSPNQTSLYFCASSGRGSGNEKLFFGSGTQLSVL.